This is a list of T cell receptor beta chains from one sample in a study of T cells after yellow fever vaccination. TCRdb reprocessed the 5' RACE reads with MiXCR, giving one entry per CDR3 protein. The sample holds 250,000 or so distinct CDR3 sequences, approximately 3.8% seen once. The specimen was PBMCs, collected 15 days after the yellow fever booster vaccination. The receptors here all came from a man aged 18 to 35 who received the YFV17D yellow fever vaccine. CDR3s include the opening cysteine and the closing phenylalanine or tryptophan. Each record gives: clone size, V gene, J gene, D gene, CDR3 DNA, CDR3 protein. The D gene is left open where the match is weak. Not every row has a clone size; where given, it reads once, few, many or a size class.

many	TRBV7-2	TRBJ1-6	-	TGTGCCAGCTCCTTTAATAATTCACCCCTCCACTTT	CASSFNNSPLHF
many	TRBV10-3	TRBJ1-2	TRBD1	TGTGCCATCAGTGGGGACAGGTCAGGAGGTGGCTACACCTTC	CAISGDRSGGGYTF
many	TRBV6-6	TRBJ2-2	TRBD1	TGTGCCACTAGAATATTGATCGGCAGGGGGACCGGGGAGCTGTTTTTT	CATRILIGRGTGELFF
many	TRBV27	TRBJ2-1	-	TGTGCCAGCAGTCCAACTAGCTATGAGCAGTTCTTC	CASSPTSYEQFF
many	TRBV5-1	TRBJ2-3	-	TGCGCCAGCAGCTTCGACACAGATACGCAGTATTTT	CASSFDTDTQYF
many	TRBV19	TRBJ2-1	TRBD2	TGTGCCAGTAGTATTAGCGGGGGGCGCTACAATGAGCAGTTCTTC	CASSISGGRYNEQFF
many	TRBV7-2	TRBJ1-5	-	TGTGCCAGCAGCTTAGATGGGGGACGGCAGCCCCAGCATTTT	CASSLDGGRQPQHF
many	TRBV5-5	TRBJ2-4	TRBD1	TGTGCCAGCAGGCCGGGGACAGGTAGAATGGCCAAAAACATTCAGTACTTC	CASRPGTGRMAKNIQYF
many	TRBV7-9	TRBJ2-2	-	TGTGCCAGCATCGCGATTAGGGAAACCGGGGAGCTGTTTTTT	CASIAIRETGELFF
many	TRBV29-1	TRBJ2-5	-	TGCAGCGCTTCTAGGGGAGAGACCCAGTACTTC	CSASRGETQYF
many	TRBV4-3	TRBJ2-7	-	TGCGCCAGCAGCCAAGGGGTAGGCAAGACATCCTACGAGCAGTACTTC	CASSQGVGKTSYEQYF
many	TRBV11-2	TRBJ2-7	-	TGTGCCAGCAGTATTGCCTGGTACGAGCAGTACTTC	CASSIAWYEQYF
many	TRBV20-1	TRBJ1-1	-	TGCAGTGCTCCCAGGAACACTGAAGCTTTCTTT	CSAPRNTEAFF
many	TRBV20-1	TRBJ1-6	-	TGCAGTGCTAGAGAAGGGGGATCAATTAATTCACCCCTCCACTTT	CSAREGGSINSPLHF
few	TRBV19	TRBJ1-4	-	TGTGCCAGTAGTATGTACAGCTCTAATGAAAAACTGTTTTTT	CASSMYSSNEKLFF
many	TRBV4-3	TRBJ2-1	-	TGCGCCAGCAGCCAAGATGTGGGCTACAATGAGCAGTTCTTC	CASSQDVGYNEQFF
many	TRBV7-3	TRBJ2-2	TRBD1	TGTGCCAGCAGCTTACCTCCGTGGGACAGTTCGAACACCGGGGAGCTGTTTTTT	CASSLPPWDSSNTGELFF
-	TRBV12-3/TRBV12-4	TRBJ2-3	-	TGTGCCAGCAGTTTGGGCGGGGGCCCGGTTGGTGGAACAGATACGCAGTATTTT	CASSLGGGPVGGTDTQYF
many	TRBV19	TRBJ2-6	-	TGTGCCAGTAGGACGTGGGGCTCTGGGGCCAACGTCCTGACTTTC	CASRTWGSGANVLTF
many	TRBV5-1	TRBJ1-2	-	TGCGCCAGCAGCTTTGGGGGCGATGATGGCTACACCTTC	CASSFGGDDGYTF
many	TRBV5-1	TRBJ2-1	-	TGCGCCAGCAGCTTGGTTCCGGCCGGTGAGCAGTTCTTC	CASSLVPAGEQFF
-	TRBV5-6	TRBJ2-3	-	TGTGCCAGCAGCTCAATGACGGCTAGCGGCACAGATACGCAGTATTTT	CASSSMTASGTDTQYF
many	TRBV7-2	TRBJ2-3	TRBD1	TGTGCCAGCAGCCTTACAGGGGTGGGAGCAGATACGCAGTATTTT	CASSLTGVGADTQYF
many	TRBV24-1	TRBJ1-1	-	TGTGCCACCAGGGGGGGAGGGGTGGACACTGAAGCTTTCTTT	CATRGGGVDTEAFF
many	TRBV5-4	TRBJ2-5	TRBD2	TGTGCCAGCAGCTTGGATGGGGGGACTAGCCGGATCCAGTACTTC	CASSLDGGTSRIQYF
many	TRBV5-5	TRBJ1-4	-	TGTGCCAGCAGCTTAACGGACGGGCGCGACGAAAAACTGTTTTTT	CASSLTDGRDEKLFF
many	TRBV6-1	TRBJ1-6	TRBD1	TGTGCCAGCACTATTTGGACAGGGTCCTATAATTCACCCCTCCACTTT	CASTIWTGSYNSPLHF
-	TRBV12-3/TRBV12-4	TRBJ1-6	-	TGTGCCAGCAGTGGGAGGGCGACCTATAATTCACCCCTCCACTTT	CASSGRATYNSPLHF
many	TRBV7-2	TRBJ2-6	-	TGTGCCAGCAGCTTATGGGGTTTGGCTGGGGCCAACGTCCTGACTTTC	CASSLWGLAGANVLTF
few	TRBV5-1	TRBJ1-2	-	TGCGCCAGCAGCCCGGGGGGAAGCCTTAACTATGGCTACACCTTC	CASSPGGSLNYGYTF
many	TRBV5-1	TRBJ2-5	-	TGCGCCAGCGCGGGCGGGGCCGGGCATGCGGAGACCCAGTACTTC	CASAGGAGHAETQYF
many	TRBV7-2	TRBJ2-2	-	TGTGCCAGCAGCTTAGGGATCGGGGAGCTGTTTTTT	CASSLGIGELFF
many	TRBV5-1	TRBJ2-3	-	TGTGCCAGCAGCTTACAGGGCACAGATACGCAGTATTTT	CASSLQGTDTQYF
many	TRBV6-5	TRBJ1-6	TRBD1	TGTGCCAGCAGCCAACAGGGGAGGAATTCACCCCTCCACTTT	CASSQQGRNSPLHF
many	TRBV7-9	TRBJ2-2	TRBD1	TGTGCCAGCAGCCGACAGGGGGCCATCACCGGGGAGCTGTTTTTT	CASSRQGAITGELFF
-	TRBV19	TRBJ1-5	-	TGTGCCAGTAGTAGGCGGGCCCGGGATCAGCCCCAGCATTTT	CASSRRARDQPQHF
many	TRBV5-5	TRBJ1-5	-	TGTGCCAGCAGCTCGTTCGGGCAGCCCCAGCATTTT	CASSSFGQPQHF
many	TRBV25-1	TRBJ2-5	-	TGTGCCAGCCCATTAAAGGAGGGATGCCAAGAGACCCAGTACTTC	CASPLKEGCQETQYF
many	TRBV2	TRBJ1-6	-	TGTGCCAGCACCTATAATTCACCCCTCCACTTT	CASTYNSPLHF
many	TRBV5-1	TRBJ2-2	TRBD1	TGCGCCAGCAGCTTGACCCCCGGGACAGGGAACACCGGGGAGCTGTTTTTT	CASSLTPGTGNTGELFF
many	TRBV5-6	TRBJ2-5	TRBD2	TGTGCCAGCAGCTGGGGCGGGGGGGAAGAGACCCAGTACTTC	CASSWGGGEETQYF
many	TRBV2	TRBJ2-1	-	TGTGCCAGCAGTGACGTGACAGGATTTTTTGAGCAGTTCTTC	CASSDVTGFFEQFF
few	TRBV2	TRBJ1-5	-	TGTGCCAGCGCACTCCGCCGGGGAGGGGATCAGCCCCAGCATTTT	CASALRRGGDQPQHF
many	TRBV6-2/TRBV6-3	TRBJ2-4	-	TGTGCCAGCAGTTACGGACAGTACCCTAAAAACATTCAGTACTTC	CASSYGQYPKNIQYF
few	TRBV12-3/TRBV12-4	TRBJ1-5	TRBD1	TGTGCCAGCAGAGGACAGGGTGATCAGCCCCAGCATTTT	CASRGQGDQPQHF
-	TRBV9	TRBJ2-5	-	TGTGCCAGCAGCGTAGGGGGGCCCCAAGCGACCCAGTACTTC	CASSVGGPQATQYF
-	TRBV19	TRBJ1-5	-	TGTGCCAGTAAGGGACGGACAGATCAGCCCCAGCATTTT	CASKGRTDQPQHF
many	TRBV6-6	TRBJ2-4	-	TGTGCCAGCAGTACGGACAGAATAGCCAAAAACATTCAGTACTTC	CASSTDRIAKNIQYF
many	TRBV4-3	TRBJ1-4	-	TGCGCCAGCAGCCAAGTCCGGGGGTCTACTAATGAAAAACTGTTTTTT	CASSQVRGSTNEKLFF
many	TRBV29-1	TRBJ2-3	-	TGCAGCGTTATAGCGGAATCAAGCACAGATACGCAGTATTTT	CSVIAESSTDTQYF
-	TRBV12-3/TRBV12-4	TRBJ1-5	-	TGTGCCAGCAGTTTCCCCACGAGGGATAGCAATCAGCCCCAGCATTTT	CASSFPTRDSNQPQHF
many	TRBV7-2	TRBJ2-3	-	TGTGCCAGCAGCTTGCGTTGGGGGGCAGATACGCAGTATTTT	CASSLRWGADTQYF
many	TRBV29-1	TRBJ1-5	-	TGCAGCGTCACCACAGGTTATAGCAATCAGCCCCAGCATTTT	CSVTTGYSNQPQHF
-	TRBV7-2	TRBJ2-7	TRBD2	TGTGCCAGCAGCCGGAGCGCGGGGGTCCACGAGCAGTACTTC	CASSRSAGVHEQYF
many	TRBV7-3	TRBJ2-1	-	TGTGCCAGCAGCTTGGGTCCGCCGAGAGACAATGAGCAGTTCTTC	CASSLGPPRDNEQFF